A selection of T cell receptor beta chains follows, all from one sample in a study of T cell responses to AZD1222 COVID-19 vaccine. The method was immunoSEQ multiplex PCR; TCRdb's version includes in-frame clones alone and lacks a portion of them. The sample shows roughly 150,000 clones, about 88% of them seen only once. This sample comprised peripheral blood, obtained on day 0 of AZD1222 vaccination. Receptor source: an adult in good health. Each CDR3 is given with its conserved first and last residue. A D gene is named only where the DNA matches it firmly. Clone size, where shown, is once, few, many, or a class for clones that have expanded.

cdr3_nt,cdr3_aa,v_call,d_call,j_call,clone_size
TGTGCCAGCAGTTCCATCTCTCGGACAGGGAATTCACCCCTCCACTTT,CASSSISRTGNSPLHF,TRBV27,TRBD1,TRBJ1-6,.
TGTGCCACCAGCAGGGACAGACAGGGATGGGGCTATAATTCACCCCTCCACTTT,CATSRDRQGWGYNSPLHF,TRBV15,TRBD1,TRBJ1-6,.
TGTGCCAGCAGTCCGTTACTAGCGGGGAGCTACGAGCAGTACTTC,CASSPLLAGSYEQYF,TRBV28,TRBD2,TRBJ2-7,.
TGTGCCAGAAGCTCACGGGGTCAAGAGACCCAGTACTTC,CARSSRGQETQYF,TRBV5-3,.,TRBJ2-5,.
TGCGCCAGCAGCCAAACGGGGCACCAAGAGACCCAGTACTTC,CASSQTGHQETQYF,TRBV4-1,.,TRBJ2-5,.
TGTGCCAGCAGTTTGGGACTAGTACGCAATGAGCAGTTCTTC,CASSLGLVRNEQFF,TRBV27,TRBD2,TRBJ2-1,.
TGTGCCAGCAGCTTAGCCCGCAGGGCAGGATATGGCTACACCTTC,CASSLARRAGYGYTF,TRBV7-8,.,TRBJ1-2,.
TGTGCCAGCAGGAACCGGGACAGAAGTCCTCGCGATCAGCCCCAGCATTTT,CASRNRDRSPRDQPQHF,TRBV28,TRBD1,TRBJ1-5,.
TGTGCCAGGACTAGCGCCACCACCGGAGACCGTGAGCAGTTCTTC,CARTSATTGDREQFF,TRBV2,TRBD2,TRBJ2-1,.
TGCGCCAGCAGCCAACAAGGGACTAGCGGGGGGGTTAGGGAGCTGTTTTTT,CASSQQGTSGGVRELFF,TRBV4-1,TRBD2,TRBJ2-2,.
TGTGCCAGCAGCTTAAAACGACACTCTTTGGCAGATACGCAGTATTTT,CASSLKRHSLADTQYF,TRBV7-8,.,TRBJ2-3,.
TGTGCCTGGAGCAAGCGGGGTGCCTACAATGAGCAGTTCTTC,CAWSKRGAYNEQFF,TRBV30,TRBD2,TRBJ2-1,.
TGTGCCAGCAGTTTGGGGGCATACCTCCCCTACGAGCAGTACTTC,CASSLGAYLPYEQYF,TRBV27,.,TRBJ2-7,.
TGTGCCAGCAGTTACCCGGACAGGCATGGCTACACCTTC,CASSYPDRHGYTF,TRBV6-5,TRBD1,TRBJ1-2,.
TGTGCCAGCAGCCATGCCCACTCGGCTTTCTTT,CASSHAHSAFF,TRBV14,.,TRBJ1-1,.
TGTGCCAGCAGCCCACAAGGACAGGTATCCTCTGGAAACACCATATATTTT,CASSPQGQVSSGNTIYF,TRBV9,TRBD1,TRBJ1-3,.
TGCGCCAGCAGCTCCTCCGGGACATATAATGAAAAACTGTTTTTT,CASSSSGTYNEKLFF,TRBV4-1,.,TRBJ1-4,.
TGTGCCAGCCAAAAATTGACAGAGACCGGGGAGCTGTTTTTT,CASQKLTETGELFF,TRBV2,.,TRBJ2-2,.
TGTGCCACCAGTGACATAGGAGAGACCCAGTACTTC,CATSDIGETQYF,TRBV24-1,.,TRBJ2-5,once
TGTGCCAGCAGCCTCACTAGTTACGATACGCAGTATTTT,CASSLTSYDTQYF,TRBV7-3,.,TRBJ2-3,.
TGTGCCAGTAGTCATCCGGACAGGGGGCATCATGAGCAGTTCTTC,CASSHPDRGHHEQFF,TRBV19,TRBD1,TRBJ2-1,once
TGTGCCAGCTCAGAGGGGTCGACAGCTAACTATGGCTACACCTTC,CASSEGSTANYGYTF,TRBV18,.,TRBJ1-2,once
TGTGCCAGCAGTGAGGGGGTGGGCAAGTACTTC,CASSEGVGKYF,TRBV2,.,TRBJ2-7,.
TGTGCCAGCAGCTTCGGGGCGTCTAGCAATCAGCCCCAGCATTTT,CASSFGASSNQPQHF,TRBV7-9,.,TRBJ1-5,once
TGTGCCAGCGGGGAGGGGGACTACACCGGGGAGCTGTTTTTT,CASGEGDYTGELFF,TRBV2,.,TRBJ2-2,few
TGTGCCAGCAGTGCCCAACTAGCGGGAGTTAGCAATGAGCAGTTCTTC,CASSAQLAGVSNEQFF,TRBV9,TRBD2,TRBJ2-1,.
TGTGCCAGCATGGGACCGGGGGCTCGGAGCTACGAGCAGTACTTC,CASMGPGARSYEQYF,TRBV27,.,TRBJ2-7,.
TGCGCCAGCAGCTCCGATGGGGGAGCTGGAAACACCATATATTTT,CASSSDGGAGNTIYF,TRBV5-1,.,TRBJ1-3,.
TGTGCCAGCAGCGTGACGGACTCCCCCGATCAGCCCCAGCATTTT,CASSVTDSPDQPQHF,TRBV9,.,TRBJ1-5,few
TGTGCCAGCAGCTTAGATTCTAGCCCGTCCACAGATACGCAGTATTTT,CASSLDSSPSTDTQYF,TRBV7-2,.,TRBJ2-3,.
TGCGCCAGCAGCCAAGCCGACAGGGATATCGAAAAACTGTTTTTT,CASSQADRDIEKLFF,TRBV4-1,TRBD1,TRBJ1-4,.
TGTGCCAGCAGTTCACCAGCGGGAGTGAGAGATACGCAGTATTTT,CASSSPAGVRDTQYF,TRBV27,TRBD2,TRBJ2-3,.
TGTGCCACCGCTTCGGGGTGGGGAAACACCATATATTTT,CATASGWGNTIYF,TRBV12-3/TRBV12-4,.,TRBJ1-3,.
TGTGCCAGCAGCCCCCGAGTGGTAGCGAGCCCCGGGGAGCTGTTTTTT,CASSPRVVASPGELFF,TRBV7-6,.,TRBJ2-2,.
TGTGCCAGCAGTTCCCCCCAGGGTCCCACAGAGACCCAGTACTTC,CASSSPQGPTETQYF,TRBV27,.,TRBJ2-5,.
TGTGCCTGGAGCCTAAGGTCCGGGGCTCCCCTCCACTTT,CAWSLRSGAPLHF,TRBV30,.,TRBJ1-6,.
TGTGCCAGCAGCGCCACACTCGGTTACAATGAGCAGTTCTTC,CASSATLGYNEQFF,TRBV9,.,TRBJ2-1,.
TGCGCCAGCAGCCTGAGACCGAGGGGGCCCGACACTGAAGCTTTCTTT,CASSLRPRGPDTEAFF,TRBV5-1,TRBD1,TRBJ1-1,.
TGTGCCAGCAGAAGAAGTAGCGGGGGGGCCGATGAGCAGTTCTTC,CASRRSSGGADEQFF,TRBV6-4,TRBD2,TRBJ2-1,.
TGCGCCAGCAGCTTCGTGGCCGCAACTAATGAAAAACTGTTTTTT,CASSFVAATNEKLFF,TRBV5-1,.,TRBJ1-4,.
TGTGCCAGCAGCTTAGGGTTGGGCCTCGGCTACACCTTC,CASSLGLGLGYTF,TRBV7-2,.,TRBJ1-2,.
TGTGCCAGCAGTTACTCCGGCAGGGGACTTAGCAATCAGCCCCAGCATTTT,CASSYSGRGLSNQPQHF,TRBV6-2/TRBV6-3,.,TRBJ1-5,.
TGTGCCAGCAGCAAGGGGGACAGGCAACAAAACACCATATATTTT,CASSKGDRQQNTIYF,TRBV21-1,.,TRBJ1-3,.
TGCGCCAGCAGCTTGGAGGGCGGGGGAGTCTATGGCTACACCTTC,CASSLEGGGVYGYTF,TRBV5-1,.,TRBJ1-2,.
TGTGCCAGCAGTTTTTATAATTCACCCCTCCACTTT,CASSFYNSPLHF,TRBV12-3/TRBV12-4,.,TRBJ1-6,.
TGTGCCAGCAGTTATGAGGGAGGGGGGCAAGAGACCCAGTACTTC,CASSYEGGGQETQYF,TRBV6-6,.,TRBJ2-5,.
TGTGCCAGCAGTGAACGGGACAACGCTCTTCAGTACTTC,CASSERDNALQYF,TRBV6-1,.,TRBJ2-4,.
TGTGCCAGCAGACGGACAGGGCGCCTTCGGGGGAACACCTTC,CASRRTGRLRGNTF,TRBV14,TRBD1,TRBJ1-2,.
TGTGCCAGCAGTTTAGGGGGGTTCCTCGGGCAGTACTTC,CASSLGGFLGQYF,TRBV28,.,TRBJ2-7,.
TGTGCCAGAAGCTTGGCCGGGACCCTGGGACCCCAGCATTTT,CARSLAGTLGPQHF,TRBV5-3,.,TRBJ1-5,.
TGTGCCATCAGTGCAGGACAGGGACGGAACACTGAAGCTTTCTTT,CAISAGQGRNTEAFF,TRBV10-3,TRBD1,TRBJ1-1,once
TGTGCCAGCAGCGTTAGCGGGAGTGGTTACGAGCAGTACTTC,CASSVSGSGYEQYF,TRBV7-6,TRBD2,TRBJ2-7,.
TGCGCCAGCGGGCGAGATCCAGCGGGAGGTACTGTAACCTACAATGAGCAGTTCTTC,CASGRDPAGGTVTYNEQFF,TRBV23-1,TRBD2,TRBJ2-1,.
TGTGCCAGCAGTTACTCCCGGACAGAATATAATGAAAAACTGTTTTTT,CASSYSRTEYNEKLFF,TRBV6-5,.,TRBJ1-4,.
TGCGCCAGCAGCTTGTATCGGGACAGGGGATTAGAGACCCAGTACTTC,CASSLYRDRGLETQYF,TRBV5-1,TRBD1,TRBJ2-5,.
TGTGCCACCAAAACGACGGACAGGGGGTATGGCTACACCTTC,CATKTTDRGYGYTF,TRBV15,TRBD1,TRBJ1-2,.
TGTGCCAGCAGTGAAAGTAGGTCCTACAATGAGCAGTTCTTC,CASSESRSYNEQFF,TRBV6-1,.,TRBJ2-1,.
TGTGCCAGCAGTGATCAGCTAGCGGGGGCCAGGGAGACCCAGTACTTC,CASSDQLAGARETQYF,TRBV2,TRBD2,TRBJ2-5,few